This TCR beta chain was documented in a study of cytomegalovirus exposure and HLA in healthy donors. Study-level findings and limits: Reportedly, fewer N-insertions than the roughly 700-donor mean appeared in an Asian-associated ancestry cluster in a later analysis. Researchers catalogued some 160 TCR beta chains as cytomegalovirus-associated. Later work found most CMV-associated TCR beta chains apparently HLA-restricted. V- and J-gene trimming of TCR beta was linked (in a later analysis) to a missense DCLRE1C variant.

This CDR3 region has 22 residues. Trimming shortened V by 5 bases and J by 3 bases, and 35 bases separated the two germline ends. In germline, CDR1 is LNHNV, CDR2 YYDKDF (reference sequence). Amplification used 60 Vbeta primers and 13 Jbeta primers. Method: immunoSEQ multiplex PCR; TCRdb's copy keeps in-frame clones and lacks some. Here the sample table reports around 200,000 clones. In regard to this clone: Its target is unknown.

The V and J genes are TRBV15 and TRBJ2-1; weak D call: TRBD2 (5 bases). The sample was PBMCs. This receptor was taken from a girl under 10 years old in good health and CMV-seropositive. This CDR3 reads CATSGVGFEVGEPVRDYNEQFF. In nucleotides, the CDR3 is TGTGCCACCAGCGGAGTTGGGTTTGAGGTGGGAGAGCCCGTCCGGGACTACAATGAGCAGTTCTTC. The entire variable domain, with the rest obtained from reference TRBV15 and TRBJ2-1, is as follows: DAMVIQNPRYQVTQFGKPVTLSCSQTLNHNVMYWYQQKSSQAPKLLFHYYDKDFNNEADTPDNFQSRRPNTSFCFLDIRSPGLGDTAMYLCATSGVGFEVGEPVRDYNEQFFGPGTRLTVL.